This TCR beta chain comes out of a study of glioma-infiltrating T cells after dendritic cell vaccination. Background on the study: Dendritic cells derived from monocytes and pulsed with autologous tumor lysate formed the vaccine. Study results and limitations: Survival was not directly related to TCR clonality in these patients.

About this clone itself: Its matching antigen is unknown.

Sample time point: after dendritic cell vaccination, including at tumor progression/relapse. PBMC were collected before vaccination, two weeks after the third vaccination, and at progression. Amplification used 60 V beta primers and 13 J beta primers. Here immunoSEQ multiplex PCR was the method, and the copy in TCRdb shows in-frame clones only, minus some. Of 50,000 to 55,000 clones listed, about 89% are singletons. Germline loops: CDR1 SGHAT, CDR2 FQNNGV. The CDR3 spans 18 residues. Trimming at V came to 4 bases and at J to 4 bases, leaving 15 bases not matched to a gene. The V and J genes are TRBV11-2 and TRBJ2-3, with 9 bases matching TRBD2. The source material was blood, sampled after dendritic cell vaccination. This TCR derives from a human donor with glioblastoma. CDR3 nucleotide sequence: TGTGCCAGCAGCTACGGACAATTTAGCGGGAGTATCTCAGATACGCAGTATTTT. Translating it yields CASSYGQFSGSISDTQYF.